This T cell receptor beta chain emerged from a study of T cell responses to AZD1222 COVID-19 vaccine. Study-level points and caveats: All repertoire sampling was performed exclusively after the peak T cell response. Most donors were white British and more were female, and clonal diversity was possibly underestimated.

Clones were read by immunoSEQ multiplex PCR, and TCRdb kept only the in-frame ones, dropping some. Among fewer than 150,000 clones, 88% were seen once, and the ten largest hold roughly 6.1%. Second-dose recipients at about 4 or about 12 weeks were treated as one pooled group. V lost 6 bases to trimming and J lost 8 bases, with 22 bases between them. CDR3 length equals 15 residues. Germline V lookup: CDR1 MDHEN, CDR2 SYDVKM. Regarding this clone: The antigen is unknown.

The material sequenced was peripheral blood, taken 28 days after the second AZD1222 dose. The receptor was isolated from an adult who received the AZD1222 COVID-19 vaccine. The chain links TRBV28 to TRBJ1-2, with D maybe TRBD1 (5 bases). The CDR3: CASRQTGGNPIGYTF. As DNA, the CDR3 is TGTGCCAGCAGACAAACCGGGGGAAACCCTATAGGCTACACCTTC.